Below, 12 T cell receptor beta chains from the same sample are listed, as sequenced in a study of blood T cell repertoires in COVID-19. Libraries were prepared by immunoSEQ multiplex PCR; TCRdb keeps only in-frame clonotypes and omits some of them. The sample yields over 90,000 clones, about 80% seen once. Sequencing input: peripheral blood. The receptors derive from a human donor in a cohort sampled during active COVID-19.

The V gene is TRBV5-4, the J gene TRBJ2-5, with D possibly TRBD1 on 5 matching bases. Germline-derived CDR1 and CDR2 are SGHNT and YYREEE (reference sequence). CDR3 length: 13 residues. The germline V and J ends were trimmed by 1 base and 3 bases, with 7 bases remaining between them. The chain's CDR3 is CASSLKGEETQYF. The DNA of the CDR3 is TGTGCCAGCAGCTTGAAAGGGGAAGAGACCCAGTACTTC.

The V gene is TRBV9, the J gene TRBJ1-6; D unclear. The CDR3 loop spans 16 amino acids. Germline CDR1 SGDLS, CDR2 YYNGEE. Between the trimmed V and J ends, which lost 4 bases and 8 bases, there was a span of 19 bases. The CDR3 DNA sequence: TGTGCCAGCAGCCCCAGATCTGGAATGAGGGATTCACCCCTCCACTTT. Encoded protein: CASSPRSGMRDSPLHF.

J is TRBJ1-1 and V is TRBV2, with 10 bases lining up with TRBD1. The junction had 6 bases not matched to a gene; V was cut back by 6 bases and J by 5 bases. The CDR3 length is 14 residues. Germline CDR1 is SNHLY and CDR2 is FYNNEI. CDR3 DNA sequence: TGTGCCAGCAGGGCCGGGACAGGGGTAACTGAAGCTTTCTTT. This codes for CASRAGTGVTEAFF.

This clone was observed a single time. The chain is built from TRBV6-5 and TRBJ2-7; 7 positions match TRBD2. The length of the CDR3 is 14 residues. J lost 1 base, V lost 7 bases, and 7 bases had no gene match. Germline V gene sequence: CDR1 MNHEY, CDR2 SVGAGI. The CDR3 DNA follows: TGTGCCAGCATCTCCAGACTAGCATCCTACGAGCAGTACTTC. Amino acid sequence: CASISRLASYEQYF.

The chain is built from TRBV10-3 and TRBJ2-7; 9 bases fit TRBD1. Germline CDR1 reads ENHRY; CDR2 reads SYGVKD. V was pared by 10 bases and J by 3 bases, with 4 bases of the junction left unmatched. The CDR3 spans 12 residues. CDR3 loop: CATSGQGYEQYF. CDR3 nucleotide sequence: TGTGCCACCTCGGGACAGGGCTACGAGCAGTACTTC.

J is TRBJ1-2 and V is TRBV6-5, with TRBD1 matching 9 bases. Germline V gene sequence: CDR1 MNHEY, CDR2 SVGAGI. The V segment lost 5 bases and the J segment 4 bases; nucleotides outside the gene matches: 5. The CDR3 loop spans 14 amino acids. CDR3 loop: CASSRTGGGYGYTF. In DNA, the CDR3 is TGTGCCAGCAGTCGTACAGGGGGCGGCTATGGCTACACCTTC.

The gene calls are TRBV7-2 and TRBJ2-1; 8 bases are shared with TRBD1. The V gene's germline CDR1 is SGHTA and CDR2 FQGNSA. J gave up 6 bases and V 5 bases, and 9 bases lay outside the gene matches. The CDR3 totals 15 residues. The CDR3 region has the DNA TGTGCCAGCAGCCAACAGGGACAGGTCGGCAATGAGCAGTTCTTC. It yields the protein CASSQQGQVGNEQFF.

This chain joins TRBV18 and TRBJ2-3; perhaps TRBD2 as D (5 bases). V was shortened by 3 bases and J by 0 bases, with 13 bases between the two germline ends. CDR3 size: 16 residues. Per germline, CDR1 KGHSH and CDR2 LQKENI. The CDR3, as DNA: TGTGCCAGCTCACCTCGAGGGTCGTCTAGCACAGATACGCAGTATTTT. It specifies CASSPRGSSSTDTQYF.

The chain joins TRBV5-8 to TRBJ2-3; 14 bases are shared with TRBD2. The CDR3 covers 18 residues. From germline, CDR1 is SGHTS and CDR2 YDEGEE. J lost 2 bases, V lost 4 bases, and 9 bases had no gene match. The chain's CDR3 is CASSPTSGGAVVTDTQYF. The CDR3 nucleotides read TGTGCCAGCAGCCCGACTAGCGGGGGGGCCGTGGTCACAGATACGCAGTATTTT.

This sequence joins TRBV4-1 and TRBJ2-7, with TRBD1 as a possible D gene (5 bases). CDR1 and CDR2 (germline): MGHRA, YSYEKL. Trimming removed 4 bases at V and 3 bases at J, with 16 bases between. The CDR3 extends over 15 amino acids. CDR3 nucleotide sequence: TGCGCCAGCAGCCCAAGCGTTGGGGCCGGCTACGAGCAGTACTTC. Protein: CASSPSVGAGYEQYF.

The V gene is TRBV6-5, the J gene TRBJ1-2; D perhaps matches TRBD1 (5 bases). V lost 0 bases and J 2 bases, leaving 13 bases between the germline ends. CDR3 length: 16 amino acids. The germline gives CDR1 MNHEY, CDR2 SVGAGI. CDR3 sequence (DNA): TGTGCCAGCAGTTACTCGAGTGTGGGGGGGAACTATGGCTACACCTTC. Translating gives CASSYSSVGGNYGYTF.

CDR3 sequence: CASSIAPGLLNSPLHF. The CDR3 DNA reads as TGTGCCAGTAGTATAGCCCCGGGACTTCTCAATTCACCCCTCCACTTT. The genes are TRBV19 and TRBJ1-6, with D perhaps matching TRBD1 (5 bases). The V end lost 1 base, the J end lost 7 bases, and 14 bases lay between the germline ends. From germline, CDR1 is LNHDA and CDR2 SQIVND (reference sequence). There are 16 residues in the CDR3.